These 32 T cell receptor beta chains share one sample of origin, sequenced in a study of T cells in Graves' hyperthyroidism and ophthalmopathy. What was amplified from RNA transcripts were TCR beta CDR3 regions. The HTBI primer set served for first-round RT-PCR of the TCR CDR3. TCRdb called the multiplex PCR reads again in MiXCR, with one record for every CDR3 protein. The table includes fewer than 450,000 distinct CDR3 sequences, around 20% detected once. Material for sequencing was blood. All receptors come from a man aged 18-30 years with Graves' ophthalmopathy.

This sequence joins TRBV19 and TRBJ2-7, with TRBD1 as a possible D gene (6 bases). The CDR3 runs to 12 residues. Trimming stripped 6 bases from V and 3 bases from J, with 9 bases between. CDR1 is LNHDA and CDR2 is SQIVND in the germline V gene (reference sequence). CDR3 sequence: CASSKQGYEQYF. The CDR3, as DNA: TGTGCCAGTAGCAAACAGGGCTACGAGCAGTACTTC.

In its sample, this clonotype was seen a few times. The chain combines TRBV6-4 with TRBJ2-1; possibly TRBD1 for D (6 bases). Germline V gene sequence: CDR1 MRHNA, CDR2 SNTAGT. Trimming left V 2 bases short and J 8 bases short, with 10 bases between. CDR3 length: 13 residues. This chain's CDR3 is CASSDTYRDEQFF. For the CDR3, the DNA is TGTGCCAGCAGTGACACCTACAGGGATGAGCAGTTCTTC.

This clonotype was detected a few times. The rearrangement links TRBV12-3 or TRBV12-4 to TRBJ1-3; TRBD1 aligns across 7 bases. Germline trimming cut 3 bases from V and 4 bases from J; bases unmatched to any gene: 6. The CDR3 is 15 residues long. As DNA, the CDR3 is TGTGCCAGCAGTTTTGAGGGGGCACAAGGAAACACCATATATTTT. Translated, it gives CASSFEGAQGNTIYF.

Remarks on this clonotype: A clone one base away is much larger, so this may be a read error. The chain recombines TRBV6-5 with TRBJ2-2; D ambiguous. Germline V gives CDR1 MNHEY, CDR2 SVGAGI. The CDR3 is 13 residues long. In nucleotides, the CDR3 is TGTGCCAGCAGTTACATCTACACCAGGGAGCTGTTTTTT. This gives the protein CASSYIYTRELFF.

This clonotype was found many times. The rearrangement joins TRBV18 to TRBJ2-7; 7 bases fit TRBD1. CDR3 length: 13 amino acids. J gave up 6 bases and V 6 bases, and 8 bases lay outside the gene matches. The germline gives CDR1 KGHSH, CDR2 LQKENI. The CDR3: CASSQSDRREQYF. The CDR3 DNA reads TGTGCCAGCTCCCAATCGGACAGGCGCGAGCAGTACTTC.

This clonotype was seen many times. DNA of the CDR3: TGCAGTGCTAGTAACCTCATGAACACTGAAGCTTTCTTT. Translated: CSASNLMNTEAFF. The genes are TRBV20-1 and TRBJ1-1; D is unresolved. CDR3 size: 13 residues. Germline CDR1 reads DFQATT; CDR2 reads SNEGSKA (reference sequence). The germline V and J ends were trimmed by 3 bases and 0 bases, with 8 bases remaining between them.

Concerning this clonotype itself: Being one base from a much bigger clone, this may be a read error. The J gene is TRBJ2-1, the V gene TRBV11-2; TRBD1 agrees at 7 bases. Germline lookup yields CDR1 SGHAT and CDR2 FQNNGV. The trim removed 5 bases at V and 10 bases at J, leaving 14 bases unmatched. The CDR3 contains 15 residues. CDR3 region: CASSTPGTAADEQFF. The CDR3 region has the DNA TGTGCCAGCAGCACCCCCGGGACAGCCGCCGACGAGCAGTTCTTC.

This clonotype was found many times. The chain links TRBV10-3 to TRBJ2-7, with TRBD2 identical over 7 bases. Germline-derived CDR1 and CDR2 are ENHRY and SYGVKD. J gave up 2 bases and V 7 bases, and 8 bases lay outside the gene matches. This CDR3 comprises 14 residues. CDR3 in DNA: TGTGCCATCACCGGGGGAGGGAGGACCTACGAGCAGTACTTC. It is translated as CAITGGGRTYEQYF.

The J gene is TRBJ1-5, the V gene TRBV19; 9 bases map to TRBD1. There are 15 residues in the CDR3. The junction had 8 bases not matched to a gene; V was cut back by 8 bases and J by 3 bases. CDR1 and CDR2 from the germline V gene are LNHDA and SQIVND (reference sequence). The DNA of the CDR3 is TGTGCCAGTCAAACAGGGGGCTCTCTCAATCAGCCCCAGCATTTT. Its translation is CASQTGGSLNQPQHF.

The chain employs TRBV19 and TRBJ2-6; D gene ambiguous. This CDR3 is 17 amino acids long. Trimming shortened V by 6 bases and J by 4 bases, and 19 bases separated the two germline ends. CDR1 and CDR2 (germline): LNHDA, SQIVND (reference sequence). The CDR3 DNA sequence: TGTGCCAGTAGCCCTCGAAAAGATCCCGCCGGGGCCAACGTCCTGACTTTC. It encodes CASSPRKDPAGANVLTF.

This clonotype was seen at least ten times. V and J are TRBV27 and TRBJ1-2; 10 nucleotides align to TRBD1. CDR3 length equals 17 residues. The V and J ends lost 6 bases and 10 bases, in that order; junction bases with no gene match: 20. Germline-derived CDR1 and CDR2 are MNHEY and SMNVEV (reference sequence). CDR3 residues: CASSPLGTGEISFDYTF. DNA for the CDR3: TGTGCCAGCAGCCCCTTGGGGACAGGGGAGATTTCTTTCGACTACACCTTC.

This clonotype was found a few times. The V call is TRBV18, the J call TRBJ2-7; weak D call: TRBD2 (5 bases). The germline gives CDR1 KGHSH, CDR2 LQKENI. This CDR3 is 15 amino acids long. The V end lost 6 bases, the J end lost 0 bases, and 15 bases lay between the germline ends. This chain's CDR3 is CASSPTTLSSYEQYF. The CDR3 DNA reads as TGTGCCAGCTCGCCGACTACCCTCAGCTCCTACGAGCAGTACTTC.

J is TRBJ1-6 and V is TRBV18; no reliable D call. With 2 bases removed from V and 4 bases from J, the gap between germline ends came to 9 bases. In germline, CDR1 is KGHSH, CDR2 LQKENI. The CDR3 is 15 residues long. The CDR3 DNA reads TGTGCCAGCTCACCAAACCAACAATATAATTCACCCCTCCACTTT. Translation: CASSPNQQYNSPLHF. Full variable domain (remainder filled in from reference TRBV18 and TRBJ1-6): NAGVMQNPRHLVRRRGQEARLRCSPMKGHSHVYWYRQLPEEGLKFMVYLQKENIIDESGMPKERFSAEFPKEGPSILRIQQVVRGDSAAYFCASSPNQQYNSPLHFGNGTRLTVT.

V usage is TRBV10-3 and J usage is TRBJ1-3; TRBD1 is a possible D gene (6 bases). Germline lookup yields CDR1 ENHRY and CDR2 SYGVKD. This CDR3 has 15 amino acids. Between the trimmed V and J ends, which lost 5 bases and 2 bases, there was a span of 13 bases. CDR3 sequence (DNA): TGTGCCATCAGTCCCCGGGACAACGCTGGAAACACCATATATTTT. It yields the protein CAISPRDNAGNTIYF.

This clonotype was seen only a few times. This chain uses TRBV29-1 with TRBJ2-5, with 9 bases identical to TRBD1. The CDR3 covers 12 residues. V was clipped by 4 bases and J by 5 bases; unmatched bases: 2. The germline CDR1 and CDR2 sequences are SQVTM and ANQGSEA. CDR3 sequence reads: CSVGTGVETQYF. The CDR3 DNA sequence: TGCAGCGTTGGGACAGGGGTCGAGACCCAGTACTTC.

Ten or more counts support this clonotype. V gene TRBV5-1 combines with J gene TRBJ1-3; D is possibly TRBD1 (6 bases). Germline-derived CDR1 and CDR2 are SGHRS and YFSETQ. V shed 0 bases and J shed 0 bases, with 10 bases lying between them. The CDR3 sequence is 16 residues long. In DNA, the CDR3 is TGCGCCAGCAGCTTGGGACAGGTGGACTCTGGAAACACCATATATTTT. Amino acids: CASSLGQVDSGNTIYF.

V is TRBV20-1 and J is TRBJ1-1; a weak D match, TRBD1 (5 bases). CDR3 size: 13 residues. Trimming removed 4 bases at V and 3 bases at J, with 12 bases between. Germline loops: CDR1 DFQATT, CDR2 SNEGSKA (reference sequence). CDR3 DNA sequence: TGCAGTGCTACCGGGGGGGTGGACACTGAAGCTTTCTTT. Translated, it gives CSATGGVDTEAFF.

This clonotype was recorded many times. This rearrangement joins TRBV2 to TRBJ1-5; D might be TRBD1 (5 bases). This CDR3 is 13 amino acids long. Trimming shortened V by 7 bases and J by 9 bases, and 16 bases separated the two germline ends. Germline values: CDR1 SNHLY, CDR2 FYNNEI. The DNA for the CDR3 is TGTGCCAGCAAGGGGATGTATATGTGGCCCCAGCATTTT. Amino acids: CASKGMYMWPQHF. Full variable domain (remainder filled in from reference TRBV2 and TRBJ1-5): EPEVTQTPSHQVTQMGQEVILRCVPISNHLYFYWYRQILGQKVEFLVSFYNNEISEKSEIFDDQFSVERPDGSNFTLKIRSTKLEDSAMYFCASKGMYMWPQHFGDGTRLSIL.

In its sample, this clonotype was seen many times. The chain employs TRBV5-1 and TRBJ1-1; D ambiguous. The CDR3 length is 15 residues. The V end lost 4 bases, the J end lost 4 bases, and 17 bases lay between the germline ends. From germline, CDR1 is SGHRS and CDR2 YFSETQ. CDR3 in DNA: TGCGCCAGCAGCGATGAGGGTGGGCTAGGCACTGAAGCTTTCTTT. This codes for CASSDEGGLGTEAFF.

This clonotype was found many times. The CDR3 region has the DNA TGTGCCAGCAGTCATCCGGGACTAGCAGGCTCGGAGCAGTTCTTC. It is translated as CASSHPGLAGSEQFF. The gene calls are TRBV12-3 or TRBV12-4 and TRBJ2-1; 9 bases map to TRBD2. The CDR3 is 15 amino acids. V trimming: 5 bases; J trimming: 10 bases; junction bases outside the gene matches: 12.

This rearrangement joins TRBV18 to TRBJ2-1, with D perhaps given as TRBD1 or TRBD2 (5 bases each). CDR3 length equals 17 residues. Germline V gene data show CDR1 as KGHSH and CDR2 as LQKENI. V was shortened by 0 bases and J by 9 bases, with 21 bases between the two germline ends. The CDR3 is CASSPPQTGVGGGEQFF. Written as DNA, the CDR3 is TGTGCCAGCTCACCACCACAGACTGGGGTTGGGGGTGGTGAGCAGTTCTTC. The full variable domain, its missing parts supplied by reference TRBV18 and TRBJ2-1, is NAGVMQNPRHLVRRRGQEARLRCSPMKGHSHVYWYRQLPEEGLKFMVYLQKENIIDESGMPKERFSAEFPKEGPSILRIQQVVRGDSAAYFCASSPPQTGVGGGEQFFGPGTRLTVL.

This clonotype was detected a few times. As DNA, the CDR3 is TGTGCCAGCAGTGATCCGGGGCTAGATGGCTACACCTTC. Amino acid sequence: CASSDPGLDGYTF. The rearrangement joins TRBV25-1 to TRBJ1-2; D is possibly TRBD1 (5 bases). This CDR3 spans 13 amino acids. The V gene's germline CDR1 is MGHDK and CDR2 SYGVNS. Trimming cost V 3 bases and J 6 bases, with 11 bases left between them.

This clonotype was counted many times. The gene calls are TRBV11-2 and TRBJ2-5; D call uncertain. Germline-derived CDR1 and CDR2 are SGHAT and FQNNGV. This CDR3 is 14 amino acids long. V lost 0 bases and J lost 5, with 10 bases in between. As DNA, the CDR3 is TGTGCCAGCAGCTTAGAGGCCCCCCGTGAGACCCAGTACTTC. Protein product: CASSLEAPRETQYF.

This clonotype was seen more than once but under ten times. The genes are TRBV6-1 and TRBJ2-1; the D gene is possibly TRBD2 (5 bases). The length of the CDR3 is 17 residues. Trimming took off 6 bases at V and 0 bases at J, with 18 bases between the two ends. Germline CDR1 MNHNS, CDR2 SASEGT. The DNA for the CDR3 is TGTGCCAGCAGCCTGGACGGGATACAACTCTCCTACAATGAGCAGTTCTTC. Its translation: CASSLDGIQLSYNEQFF.

This clonotype was detected many times. The chain uses TRBV12-3 or TRBV12-4 and TRBJ1-2; TRBD1 aligns across 7 bases. Trimming cost V 1 base and J 8 bases; bases outside gene matches: 4. This CDR3 region has 13 residues. The CDR3, as DNA: TGTGCCAGCAGTTTAGGAGGGACAGTCGGCTACACCTTC. Translating it yields CASSLGGTVGYTF.

This clonotype came up a few times. The rearrangement links TRBV7-3 to TRBJ1-1; 8 nucleotides match TRBD1. V lost 5 bases to trimming and J lost 4 bases; unmatched junction nucleotides: 9. Germline loops: CDR1 SGHTA, CDR2 FQGTGA. The CDR3 runs 15 residues. CDR3 amino acids: CASSPRAGGITEAFF. DNA of the CDR3: TGTGCCAGCAGCCCCCGGGCAGGGGGCATCACTGAAGCTTTCTTT.

The chain has TRBV4-1 and TRBJ2-7; the D gene could be TRBD1 or TRBD2 (5 bases each). This CDR3 region has 14 residues. Germline CDR1 MGHRA, CDR2 YSYEKL. The V end was cut by 2 bases, the J end by 6 bases, with 14 bases between. The DNA for the CDR3 is TGCGCCAGCAGCCAAATCGGGACGCTCAGCGAGCAGTACTTC. The encoded protein is CASSQIGTLSEQYF.

This chain connects TRBV6-1 to TRBJ1-6; 7 bases agree with TRBD1. V trimming: 7 bases; J trimming: 10 bases; junction bases outside the gene matches: 10. This CDR3 region has 14 residues. CDR1 MNHNS and CDR2 SASEGT come from the germline V gene. This CDR3 reads CASTTPQGGSPLHF. The CDR3 nucleotides read TGTGCCAGCACCACCCCGCAGGGGGGATCACCCCTCCACTTT.

CDR3 nucleotide sequence: TGCAGTGCTACCTTAGCGGGGGCCAGCACAGATACGCAGTATTTT. It specifies CSATLAGASTDTQYF. The chain joins TRBV20-1 to TRBJ2-3, with 9 bases aligning to TRBD2. CDR1 and CDR2 (germline): DFQATT, SNEGSKA (reference sequence). V shed 4 bases and J 0 bases; nucleotides not matched to a gene: 5. The CDR3 runs to 15 residues.

In its sample, this clonotype was seen a few times. This rearrangement joins TRBV18 to TRBJ1-2; D is uncertain. There are 14 residues in the CDR3. Per germline, CDR1 KGHSH and CDR2 LQKENI. Trimming pared 1 base from V and 3 bases from J, leaving 9 bases between. CDR3 in amino acids: CASSPLEGDYGYTF. CDR3 bases: TGTGCCAGCTCACCACTGGAGGGAGACTATGGCTACACCTTC.

This clonotype was seen repeatedly, ten times or more. The J gene is TRBJ2-3, the V gene TRBV5-1; 10 bases align to TRBD2. This CDR3 is 17 amino acids long. J lost 5 bases, V lost 4 bases, and 13 bases had no gene match. CDR1 and CDR2 (germline): SGHRS, YFSETQ. The CDR3 region is CASSRLGLAGAGDTQYF. The CDR3 coding sequence is TGCGCCAGCAGCCGCCTGGGTCTAGCGGGGGCCGGAGATACGCAGTATTTT. The full variable domain, in which reference TRBV5-1 and TRBJ2-3 provide the parts outside the CDR3, is KAGVTQTPRYLIKTRGQQVTLSCSPISGHRSVSWYQQTPGQGLQFLFEYFSETQRNKGNFPGRFSGRQFSNSRSEMNVSTLELGDSALYLCASSRLGLAGAGDTQYFGPGTRLTVL.

This clonotype was observed a few times. The chain carries TRBV29-1 and TRBJ2-2; 7 positions agree with TRBD2. Trimming removed 2 bases from V and 0 bases from J; junction bases left unmatched: 9. Germline V lookup: CDR1 SQVTM, CDR2 ANQGSEA. CDR3 length: 17 residues. The CDR3 reads CSVEMAGRATNTGELFF. The CDR3 nucleotides are TGCAGCGTTGAAATGGCAGGGAGGGCCACGAACACCGGGGAGCTGTTTTTT.